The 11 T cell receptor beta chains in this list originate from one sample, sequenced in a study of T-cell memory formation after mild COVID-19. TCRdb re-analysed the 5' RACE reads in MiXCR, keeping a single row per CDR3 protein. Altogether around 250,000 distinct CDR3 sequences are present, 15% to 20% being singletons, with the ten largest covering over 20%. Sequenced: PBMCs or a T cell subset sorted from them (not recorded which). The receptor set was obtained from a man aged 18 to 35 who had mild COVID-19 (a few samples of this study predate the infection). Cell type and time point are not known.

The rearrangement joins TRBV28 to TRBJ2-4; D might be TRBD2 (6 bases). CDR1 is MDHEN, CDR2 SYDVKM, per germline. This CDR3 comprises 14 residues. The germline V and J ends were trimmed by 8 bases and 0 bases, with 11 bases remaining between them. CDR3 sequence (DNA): TGTGCCAGCCGATCGGGGGTAGCCAAAAACATTCAGTACTTC. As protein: CASRSGVAKNIQYF.

The CDR3 nucleotides read TGTGCCATCAGCGACAGGGGGCCGAGTCAGCCCCAGCATTTT. As protein: CAISDRGPSQPQHF. The V call is TRBV10-3, the J call TRBJ1-5; 10 positions match TRBD1. In germline, CDR1 is ENHRY, CDR2 SYGVKD. This CDR3 spans 14 amino acids. The trim removed 6 bases at V and 6 bases at J, leaving 5 bases unmatched.

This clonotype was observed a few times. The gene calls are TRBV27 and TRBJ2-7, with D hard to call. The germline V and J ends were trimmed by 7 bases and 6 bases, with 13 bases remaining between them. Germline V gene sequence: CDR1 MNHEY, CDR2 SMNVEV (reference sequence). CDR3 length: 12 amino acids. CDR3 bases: TGTGCCAGCAAAGGCCTACCACCCGAGCAGTACTTC. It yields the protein CASKGLPPEQYF.

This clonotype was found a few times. The CDR3 sequence is CASSSGPGLGSYNEQFF. As DNA, the CDR3 is TGTGCCAGCAGCTCCGGCCCGGGACTAGGGTCCTACAATGAGCAGTTCTTC. The chain joins TRBV11-2 to TRBJ2-1, with TRBD2 matching over 8 bases. CDR3 size: 17 residues. CDR1 is SGHAT, CDR2 FQNNGV, per germline. Unmatched junction bases numbered 9, after V lost 4 bases and J lost 1 base.

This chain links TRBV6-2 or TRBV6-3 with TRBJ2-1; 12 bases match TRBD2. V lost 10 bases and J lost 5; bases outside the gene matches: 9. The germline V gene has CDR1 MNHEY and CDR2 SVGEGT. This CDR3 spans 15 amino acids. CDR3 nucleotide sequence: TGTGCCACAGACAAGGGACTAGCGGGCGACAATGAGCAGTTCTTC. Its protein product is CATDKGLAGDNEQFF.

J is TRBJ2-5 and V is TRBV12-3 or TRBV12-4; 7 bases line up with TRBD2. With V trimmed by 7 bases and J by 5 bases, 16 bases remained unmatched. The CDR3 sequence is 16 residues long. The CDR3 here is CASTLWAGEEGETQYF. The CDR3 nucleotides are TGTGCCAGCACCCTGTGGGCGGGGGAAGAGGGTGAGACCCAGTACTTC.

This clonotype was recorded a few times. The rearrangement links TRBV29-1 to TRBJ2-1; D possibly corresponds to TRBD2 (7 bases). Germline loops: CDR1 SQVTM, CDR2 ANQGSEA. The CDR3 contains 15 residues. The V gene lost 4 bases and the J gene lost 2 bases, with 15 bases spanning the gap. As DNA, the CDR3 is TGCAGCGTTGGACCGCGGGGGCCCCCCTACAATGAGCAGTTCTTC. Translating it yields CSVGPRGPPYNEQFF.

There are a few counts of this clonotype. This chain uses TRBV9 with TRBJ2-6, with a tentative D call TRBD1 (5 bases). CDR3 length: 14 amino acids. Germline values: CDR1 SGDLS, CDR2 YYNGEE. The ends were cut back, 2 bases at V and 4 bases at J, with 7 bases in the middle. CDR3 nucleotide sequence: TGTGCCAGCAGCGTGGGGCGCGGGGCCAACGTCCTGACTTTC. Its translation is CASSVGRGANVLTF.

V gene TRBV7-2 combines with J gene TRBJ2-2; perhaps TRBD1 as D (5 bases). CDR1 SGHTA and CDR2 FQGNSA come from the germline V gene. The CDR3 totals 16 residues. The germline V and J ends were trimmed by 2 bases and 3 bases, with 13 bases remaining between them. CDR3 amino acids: CASSLRGTTYTGELFF. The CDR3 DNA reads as TGTGCCAGCAGCTTAAGGGGTACTACCTACACCGGGGAGCTGTTTTTT.

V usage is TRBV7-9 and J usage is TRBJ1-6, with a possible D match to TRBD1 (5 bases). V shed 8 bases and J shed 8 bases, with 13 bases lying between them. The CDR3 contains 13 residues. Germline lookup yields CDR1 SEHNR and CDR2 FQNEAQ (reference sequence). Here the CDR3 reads CASETGRDSPLHF. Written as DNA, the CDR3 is TGTGCCAGCGAAACAGGACGGGATTCACCCCTCCACTTT.

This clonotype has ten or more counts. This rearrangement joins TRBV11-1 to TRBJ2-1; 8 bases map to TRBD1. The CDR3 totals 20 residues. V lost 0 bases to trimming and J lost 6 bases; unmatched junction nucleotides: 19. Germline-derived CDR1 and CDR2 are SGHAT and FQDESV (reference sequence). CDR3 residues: CASSLAKYRGILGYGNEQFF. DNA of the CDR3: TGTGCCAGCAGCTTAGCTAAGTACAGGGGGATACTTGGATATGGCAATGAGCAGTTCTTC.